This TCR beta chain was sequenced in a study of Ad26.COV2.S vaccination and SARS-CoV-2 variants. Assay: immunoSEQ multiplex PCR; the TCRdb copy retains only in-frame clones and omits some. The top ten clones hold 9.5% to 15% of a sample with about 480,000 clones, roughly 87% of them seen once. Noted treatment: approximately 18 received Ad26.COV2.S at low or high dose, single or two shots; several received placebo; per-sample allocation not given. On day 63 after the first injection, vaccine and placebo recipients gave samples. Germline V gives CDR1 LNHDA, CDR2 SQIVND (reference sequence). The CDR3 is 16 amino acids. Trimming removed 4 bases at V and 5 bases at J, with 18 bases between.

The sequence derives from a person between 18 and 59 years old who received the Ad26.COV2.S COVID-19 vaccine or a placebo. The chain links TRBV19 to TRBJ1-5; possible D gene TRBD1, 6 bases. The specimen was peripheral blood, collected in a trial of Ad26.COV2.S vaccine versus placebo. CDR3 sequence reads: CASSTTLTGPYQPQHF. In DNA form, the CDR3 reads TGTGCCAGTAGTACAACCTTGACAGGCCCTTATCAGCCCCAGCATTTT.